This T cell receptor beta chain was obtained from a study of blood T cells in healthy people across ages. In the study overall: About one barcoded beta molecule was captured per two T cells (by template switching).

A second PCR of about 6 to 12 cycles used a sample-barcoded 5' primer and a J-beta primer mix. TCRdb ran MiXCR on the 5' RACE reads and lists one entry per CDR3 protein. The sample contains over 500,000 distinct CDR3 sequences, about 27% of which appear only once. Each donor gave around 9.6 milliliters of peripheral blood. The extraction recovered at least 6 micrograms of total RNA per sample. Germline values: CDR1 MNHEY, CDR2 SMNVEV (reference sequence). Trimming cost V 2 bases and J 6 bases, with 11 bases left between them. This CDR3 has 14 residues. This sample was also put to use in a study of T cells of mothers and their children. As that report states: The search for persistent microchimeric T cell clones detected none.

This receptor was identified in a boy aged 2 to 10 in good health. Source material: blood. The chain uses TRBV27 and TRBJ2-4; D is uncertain. The CDR3 DNA reads TGTGCCAGCAGTTTAATGCGGAATAGAAACATTCAGTACTTC. As protein: CASSLMRNRNIQYF.